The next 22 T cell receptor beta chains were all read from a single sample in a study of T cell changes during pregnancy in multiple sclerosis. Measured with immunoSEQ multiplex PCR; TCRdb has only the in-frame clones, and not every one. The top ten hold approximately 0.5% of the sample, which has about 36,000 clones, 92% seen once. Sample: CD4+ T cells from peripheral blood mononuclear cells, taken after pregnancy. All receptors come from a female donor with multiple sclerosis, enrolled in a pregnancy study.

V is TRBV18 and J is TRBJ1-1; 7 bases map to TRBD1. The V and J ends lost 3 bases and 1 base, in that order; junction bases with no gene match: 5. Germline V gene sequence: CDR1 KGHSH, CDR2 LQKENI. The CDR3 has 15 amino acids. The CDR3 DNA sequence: TGTGCCAGCTCACCCCGGGACAGACAGAACACTGAAGCTTTCTTT. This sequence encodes CASSPRDRQNTEAFF.

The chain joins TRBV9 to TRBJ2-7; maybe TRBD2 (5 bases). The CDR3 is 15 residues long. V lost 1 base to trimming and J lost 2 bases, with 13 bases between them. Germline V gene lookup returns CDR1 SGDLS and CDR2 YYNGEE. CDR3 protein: CASSVSGGVAYEQYF. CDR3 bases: TGTGCCAGCAGCGTATCCGGAGGAGTCGCCTACGAGCAGTACTTC.

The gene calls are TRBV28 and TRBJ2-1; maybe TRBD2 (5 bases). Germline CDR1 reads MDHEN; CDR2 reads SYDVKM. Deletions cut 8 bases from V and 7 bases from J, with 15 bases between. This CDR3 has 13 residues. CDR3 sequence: CASGGPSWNEQFF. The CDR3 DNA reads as TGTGCCAGCGGCGGGCCATCTTGGAATGAGCAGTTCTTC. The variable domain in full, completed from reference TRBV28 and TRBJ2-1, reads DVKVTQSSRYLVKRTGEKVFLECVQDMDHENMFWYRQDPGLGLRLIYFSYDVKMKEKGDIPEGYSVSREKKERFSLILESASTNQTSMYLCASGGPSWNEQFFGPGTRLTVL.

For the CDR3, the DNA is TGTGCCAGCACCGCATCGGGGGCCGGGGAGCTGTTTTTT. As protein: CASTASGAGELFF. The gene calls are TRBV2 and TRBJ2-2, with D perhaps matching TRBD2 (6 bases). This CDR3 region has 13 residues. Germline V CDR1 and CDR2: SNHLY, FYNNEI. The V and J ends lost 7 bases and 6 bases respectively, with 12 bases between them.

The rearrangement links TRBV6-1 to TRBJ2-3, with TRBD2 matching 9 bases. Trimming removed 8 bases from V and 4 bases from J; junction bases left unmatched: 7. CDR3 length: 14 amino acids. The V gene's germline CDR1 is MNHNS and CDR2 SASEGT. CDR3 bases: TGTGCCAGCCGGGCGGGGGGGAGCTCAGATACGCAGTATTTT. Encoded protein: CASRAGGSSDTQYF.

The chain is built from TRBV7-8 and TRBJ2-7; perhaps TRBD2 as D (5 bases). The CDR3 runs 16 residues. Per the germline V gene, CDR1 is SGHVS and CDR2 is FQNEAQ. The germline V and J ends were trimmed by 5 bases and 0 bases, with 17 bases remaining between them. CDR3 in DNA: TGTGCCAGCAGCCCCCGGGCGGGTTTCCCCTCCTACGAGCAGTACTTC. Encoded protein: CASSPRAGFPSYEQYF. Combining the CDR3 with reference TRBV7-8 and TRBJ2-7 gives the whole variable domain GAGVSQSPRYKVAKRGQDVALRCDPISGHVSLFWYQQALGQGPEFLTYFQNEAQLDKSGLPSDRFFAERPEGSVSTLKIQRTQQEDSAVYLCASSPRAGFPSYEQYFGPGTRLTVT.

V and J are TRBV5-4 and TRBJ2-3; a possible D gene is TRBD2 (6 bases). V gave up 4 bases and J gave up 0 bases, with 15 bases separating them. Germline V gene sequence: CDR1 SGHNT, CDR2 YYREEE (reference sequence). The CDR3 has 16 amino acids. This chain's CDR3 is CASSAGGKTSTDTQYF. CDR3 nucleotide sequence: TGTGCCAGCAGCGCCGGAGGGAAAACTAGCACAGATACGCAGTATTTT.

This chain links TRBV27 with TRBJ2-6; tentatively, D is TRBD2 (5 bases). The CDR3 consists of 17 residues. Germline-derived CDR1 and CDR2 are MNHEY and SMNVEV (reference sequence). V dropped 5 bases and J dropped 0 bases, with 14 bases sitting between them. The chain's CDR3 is CASSPDVRASGANVLTF. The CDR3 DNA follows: TGTGCCAGCAGTCCCGACGTGCGGGCCTCTGGGGCCAACGTCCTGACTTTC.

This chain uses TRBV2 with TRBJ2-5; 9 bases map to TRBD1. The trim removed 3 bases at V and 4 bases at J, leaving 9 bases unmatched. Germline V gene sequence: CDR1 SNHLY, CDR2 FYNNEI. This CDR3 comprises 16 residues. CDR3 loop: CASSDTGGVGLETQYF. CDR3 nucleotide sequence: TGTGCCAGCAGTGATACAGGGGGCGTTGGCCTAGAGACCCAGTACTTC.

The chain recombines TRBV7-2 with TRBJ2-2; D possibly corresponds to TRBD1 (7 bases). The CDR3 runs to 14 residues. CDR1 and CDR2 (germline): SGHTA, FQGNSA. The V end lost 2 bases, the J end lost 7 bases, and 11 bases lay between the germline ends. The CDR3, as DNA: TGTGCCAGCAGCTTAATCAGGGGGGTCGGGGAGCTGTTTTTT. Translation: CASSLIRGVGELFF.

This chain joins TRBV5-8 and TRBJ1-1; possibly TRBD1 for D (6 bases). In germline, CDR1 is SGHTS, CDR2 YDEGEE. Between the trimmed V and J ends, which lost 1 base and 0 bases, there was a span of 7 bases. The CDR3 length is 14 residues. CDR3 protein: CASSLSGVNTEAFF. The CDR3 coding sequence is TGTGCCAGCAGCTTGTCAGGGGTGAACACTGAAGCTTTCTTT. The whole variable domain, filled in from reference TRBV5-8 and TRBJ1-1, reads EAGVTQSPTHLIKTRGQQATLRCSPISGHTSVYWYQQALGLGLQFLLWYDEGEERNRGNFPPRFSGRQFPNYSSELNVNALELEDSALYLCASSLSGVNTEAFFGQGTRLTVV.

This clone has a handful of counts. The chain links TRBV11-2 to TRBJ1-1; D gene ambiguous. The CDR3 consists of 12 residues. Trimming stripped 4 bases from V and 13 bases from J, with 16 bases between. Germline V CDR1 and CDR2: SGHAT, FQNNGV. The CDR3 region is CASSSRRTGGFF. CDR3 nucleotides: TGTGCCAGCAGCTCACGCCGGACGGGAGGTTTCTTT.

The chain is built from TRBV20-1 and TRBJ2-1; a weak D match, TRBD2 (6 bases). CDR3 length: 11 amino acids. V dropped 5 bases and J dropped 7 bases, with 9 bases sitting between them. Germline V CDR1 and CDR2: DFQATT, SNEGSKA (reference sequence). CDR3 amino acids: CSAGGMNEQFF. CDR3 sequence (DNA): TGCAGTGCTGGGGGGATGAATGAGCAGTTCTTC.

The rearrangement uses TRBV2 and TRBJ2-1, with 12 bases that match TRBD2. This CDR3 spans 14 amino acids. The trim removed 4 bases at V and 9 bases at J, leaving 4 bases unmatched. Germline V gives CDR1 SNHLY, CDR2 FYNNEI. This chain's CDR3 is CASSALAGGTEQFF. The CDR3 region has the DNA TGTGCCAGCAGTGCACTAGCGGGAGGCACTGAGCAGTTCTTC.

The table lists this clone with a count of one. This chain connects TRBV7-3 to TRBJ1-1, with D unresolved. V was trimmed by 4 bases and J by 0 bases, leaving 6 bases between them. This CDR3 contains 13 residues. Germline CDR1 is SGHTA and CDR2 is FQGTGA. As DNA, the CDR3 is TGTGCCAGCAGCTCCCACATGAACACTGAAGCTTTCTTT. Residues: CASSSHMNTEAFF.

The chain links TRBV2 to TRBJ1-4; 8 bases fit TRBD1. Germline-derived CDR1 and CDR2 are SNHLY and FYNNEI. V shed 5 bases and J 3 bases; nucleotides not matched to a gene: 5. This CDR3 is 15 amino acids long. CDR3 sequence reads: CASSFTGGPNEKLFF. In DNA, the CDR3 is TGTGCCAGCAGTTTCACAGGGGGTCCTAATGAAAAACTGTTTTTT.

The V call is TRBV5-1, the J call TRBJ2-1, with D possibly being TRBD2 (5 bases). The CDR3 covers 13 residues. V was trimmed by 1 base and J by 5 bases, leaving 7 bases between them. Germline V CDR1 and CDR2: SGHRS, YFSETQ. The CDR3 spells CASSLTGNNEQFF. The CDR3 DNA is TGCGCCAGCAGCTTGACGGGGAACAATGAGCAGTTCTTC.

The CDR3 DNA is TGTGCCAGCAGCCAAGATGGTGGGGGGGAAGATACGCAGTATTTT. It encodes CASSQDGGGEDTQYF. The rearrangement uses TRBV4-2 and TRBJ2-3; 7 bases are a match to TRBD2. The trim removed 0 bases at V and 5 bases at J, leaving 5 bases unmatched. CDR1 and CDR2 (germline): LGHNA, YNFKEQ. The CDR3 spans 15 residues.

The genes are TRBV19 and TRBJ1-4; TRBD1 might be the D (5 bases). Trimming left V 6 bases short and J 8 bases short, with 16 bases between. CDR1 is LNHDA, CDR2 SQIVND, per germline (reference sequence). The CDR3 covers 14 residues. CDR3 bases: TGTGCCAGTAGACGCGGGGGGATCGGAGAAAAACTGTTTTTT. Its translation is CASRRGGIGEKLFF.

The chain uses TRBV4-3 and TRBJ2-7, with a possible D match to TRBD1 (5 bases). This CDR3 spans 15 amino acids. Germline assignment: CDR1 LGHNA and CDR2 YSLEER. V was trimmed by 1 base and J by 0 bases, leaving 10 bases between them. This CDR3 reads CASSQGLDSSYEQYF. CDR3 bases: TGCGCCAGCAGCCAAGGGCTCGACAGCTCCTACGAGCAGTACTTC.

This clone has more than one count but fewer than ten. The CDR3 sequence: CSAGTGWNTEAFF. CDR3 nucleotides: TGCAGCGCCGGGACAGGATGGAACACTGAAGCTTTCTTT. The gene calls are TRBV29-1 and TRBJ1-1; 8 bases agree with TRBD1. Per the germline V gene, CDR1 is SQVTM and CDR2 is ANQGSEA. V dropped 7 bases and J dropped 1; count of bases not matched to a gene: 5. The CDR3 length is 13 residues.

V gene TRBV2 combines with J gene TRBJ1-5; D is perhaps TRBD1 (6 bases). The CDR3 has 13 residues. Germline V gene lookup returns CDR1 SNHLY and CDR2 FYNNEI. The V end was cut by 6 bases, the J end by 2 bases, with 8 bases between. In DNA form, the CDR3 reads TGTGCCAGCAGATACAGGGGCAATCAGCCCCAGCATTTT. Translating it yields CASRYRGNQPQHF.